The 6 T cell receptor beta chains below come from one sample, sequenced in a study of tumor-infiltrating lymphocytes in primary liver carcinoma. It was unsorted whole blood that yielded blood RNA, and germline DNA was also extracted. The input was about 490 ng total RNA; TCR beta cDNA was made from it with a constant-region primer. The TCR beta library was amplified through three nested multiplex PCR rounds in a modified ARM-PCR procedure. The first two PCR rounds, roughly 11 cycles each, used TRBV1-TRBV30 forward primers and a C-beta reverse primer. TCRdb passed the multiplex PCR reads through MiXCR, listing each CDR3 protein once. The sample shows 250,000 to 350,000 distinct CDR3 sequences, approximately 54% of them seen only once. The sequenced material came from peripheral blood. These receptors came from a woman in her thirties with primary liver carcinoma and hepatitis B virus infection.

This clonotype was detected only once. A much larger clone differs from this one at a single base, so this may be a read error. The chain employs TRBV29-1 and TRBJ2-7; a possible D gene is TRBD2 (5 bases). The V gene's germline CDR1 is SQVTM and CDR2 ANQGSEA. CDR3 length: 13 amino acids. V shed 4 bases and J shed 5 bases, with 15 bases lying between them. CDR3 region: CSVAFRGSHEQYF. As DNA, the CDR3 is TGCAGCGTTGCTTTTCGCGGGTCCCACGAGCAGTACTTC.

The table lists this clonotype with a few counts. This chain links TRBV6-6 with TRBJ1-3, with D possibly TRBD1 on 6 matching bases. The CDR3 contains 15 residues. Looked up from germline, CDR1 is MNHNY and CDR2 is SVGAGI (reference sequence). Between the trimmed V and J ends, which lost 5 bases and 2 bases, there was a span of 13 bases. In DNA form, the CDR3 reads TGTGCCAGCAGTGCAAGTCCAGGGGCTGGAAACACCATATATTTT. This sequence encodes CASSASPGAGNTIYF.

About this clonotype: A much larger clone lies one base from this, so it may be a read error. This chain links TRBV4-2 with TRBJ2-1; no definite D call. The CDR3 runs 15 residues. Germline CDR1 and CDR2: LGHNA and YNFKEQ. The CDR3 region is CAISQDPAWRNEQFF. The CDR3 DNA reads TGTGCCATCAGCCAAGACCCAGCCTGGCGGAATGAGCAGTTCTTC.

Points on this clonotype: A read error may account for a junction end that differs from germline. The V and J genes are TRBV7-8 and TRBJ2-2; D assignment may be TRBD1 or TRBD2 (5 bases each). There are 15 residues in the CDR3. The germline gives CDR1 SGHVS, CDR2 FQNEAQ. The CDR3 reads CASSLVGANTGEPFF. CDR3 DNA sequence: TGTGCCAGCAGCTTAGTTGGGGCGAACACCGGGGAGCCGTTTTTT.

The chain is built from TRBV7-9 and TRBJ2-3, with TRBD2 as a possible D gene (5 bases). The V end lost 3 bases, the J end lost 0 bases, and 10 bases lay between the germline ends. The CDR3 has 15 amino acids. Germline assignment: CDR1 SEHNR and CDR2 FQNEAQ (reference sequence). The CDR3 loop reads CASSFEGLSTDTQYF. CDR3 sequence (DNA): TGTGCCAGCAGCTTCGAGGGCCTGAGCACAGATACGCAGTATTTT.

The chain uses TRBV6-2 or TRBV6-3 and TRBJ2-2, with D tentatively TRBD1 (6 bases). Trimming pared 7 bases from V and 5 bases from J, leaving 14 bases between. Germline V gene sequence: CDR1 MNHEY, CDR2 SVGEGT. The CDR3 is 14 residues long. The chain's CDR3 is CASTDRPGTGELFF. For the CDR3, the DNA is TGTGCCAGCACAGACAGGCCCGGGACCGGGGAGCTGTTTTTT.